The clone carrying this T cell receptor beta chain was seen only a few times. Its antigen is unknown. This sample is drawn from a study of beta chain features in type 1 diabetes. Across the whole study: Age, gender, cell numbers and subset yield matched between patients and controls.

The investigators reverse transcribed all of the isolated RNA, so they sequenced expressed TCRB transcripts. For naive, central memory and regulatory T cell samples, reads averaged around 3.6 million. Sequenced by immunoSEQ multiplex PCR; TCRdb stores in-frame clones only, minus some. Of about 660,000 clones in the sample, 11% to 15% are singletons; the top ten hold approximately 0.039%. Only one heparinised blood draw was taken per donor, and its volume averaged around 100 mL. In all sorted populations, purity surpassed 98%. CDR3 length equals 13 residues. The V gene end was trimmed by 5 bases and the J gene end by 10 bases; junction bases not matched to a gene: 8. Germline-derived CDR1 and CDR2 are MNHNY and SVGAGI (reference sequence). General study points: Shortening of TCRB CDR3s, moderate but significant, appeared in all four CD4+ subsets of Type 1 diabetes patients.

V and J are TRBV6-6 and TRBJ1-1, with TRBD1 matching over 9 bases. Specimen: naive CD4+ T cells from blood. This sequence originates from a man aged 18-30 years with type 1 diabetes. The CDR3 DNA follows: TGTGCCAGCAGTCTACCACAGGGGGCCCTAGCTTTCTTT. Encoded protein: CASSLPQGALAFF.